The source of this T cell receptor (beta chain) is a study of T cell responses to AZD1222 COVID-19 vaccine. Data came from immunoSEQ multiplex PCR; TCRdb stores just in-frame clones and leaves some out. This table has 120,000 to 150,000 clones, roughly nine tenths appearing once. The study pooled second doses at about 4 or about 12 weeks. Notes on the study in general: Epitopes outside B.1.351 and B.1.1.7 mutated regions reportedly drew nearly half of spike TCRs. The sample set comprised mostly white British donors with more females, and clonal diversity was possibly underestimated.

This clone is a singleton in its sample. Its antigen is currently unknown. The CDR3 contains 16 residues. Germline CDR1 LGHDT, CDR2 YNNKEL (reference sequence). V lost 0 bases to trimming and J lost 5 bases; unmatched junction nucleotides: 9. The chain couples TRBV3-1 (or the pseudogene TRBV3-2) to TRBJ1-2; 7 bases line up with TRBD1. The specimen comprised peripheral blood, sampled 28 days after the second AZD1222 dose. This receptor was obtained from an adult who received the AZD1222 COVID-19 vaccine. CDR3 region: CASSQDRPTGRYGYTF. Written as DNA, the CDR3 is TGTGCCAGCAGCCAAGACCGCCCGACAGGGAGATATGGCTACACCTTC.